This entry features one T cell receptor (beta chain) sequence. The antigen remains undetermined. The data are from a study of T cell responses to AZD1222 COVID-19 vaccine. Study-wide findings and caveats: Unmutated variant regions are reportedly targeted by nearly half of spike-specific TCRs.

The data were produced by immunoSEQ multiplex PCR, yet TCRdb's version contains in-frame clones alone and is incomplete. The sample contains roughly 40,000 clones, about 90% of which appear only once. This CDR3 comprises 18 residues. Germline assignment: CDR1 LNHDA and CDR2 SQIVND (reference sequence). The germline V and J ends were trimmed by 5 bases and 8 bases, with 25 bases remaining between them. V usage is TRBV19 and J usage is TRBJ1-6, with D possibly TRBD1 on 5 matching bases. The source of this sequence is an adult who received the AZD1222 COVID-19 vaccine. Sequencing was performed on peripheral blood, taken 28 days after the second AZD1222 dose. CDR3 in DNA: TGTGCCAGTAGTGAGGTGGGGACCTCATATATATTGTATTCACCCCTCCACTTT. Protein product: CASSEVGTSYILYSPLHF.